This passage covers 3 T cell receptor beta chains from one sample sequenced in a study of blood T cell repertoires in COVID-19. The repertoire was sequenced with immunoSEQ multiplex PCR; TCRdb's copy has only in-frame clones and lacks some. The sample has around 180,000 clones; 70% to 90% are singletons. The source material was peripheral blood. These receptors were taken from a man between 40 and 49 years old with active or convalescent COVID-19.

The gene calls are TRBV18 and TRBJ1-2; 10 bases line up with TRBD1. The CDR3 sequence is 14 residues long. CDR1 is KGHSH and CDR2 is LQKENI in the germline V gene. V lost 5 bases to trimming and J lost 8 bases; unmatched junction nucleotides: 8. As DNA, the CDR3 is TGTGCCAGCTCAGTCTCCGGGACAGGGGACGGCTACACCTTC. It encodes CASSVSGTGDGYTF. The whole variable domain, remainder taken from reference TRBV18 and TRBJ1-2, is NAGVMQNPRHLVRRRGQEARLRCSPMKGHSHVYWYRQLPEEGLKFMVYLQKENIIDESGMPKERFSAEFPKEGPSILRIQQVVRGDSAAYFCASSVSGTGDGYTFGSGTRLTVV.

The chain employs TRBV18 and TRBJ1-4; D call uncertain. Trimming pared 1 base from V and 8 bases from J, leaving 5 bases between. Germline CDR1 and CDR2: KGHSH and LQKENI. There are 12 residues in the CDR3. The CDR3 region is CASSPRGEKLFF. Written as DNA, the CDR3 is TGTGCCAGCTCACCACGAGGGGAAAAACTGTTTTTT.

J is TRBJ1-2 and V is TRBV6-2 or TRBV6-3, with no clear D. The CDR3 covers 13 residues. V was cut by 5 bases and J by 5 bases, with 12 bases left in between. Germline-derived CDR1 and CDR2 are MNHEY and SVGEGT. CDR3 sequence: CASSPPGTYGYTF. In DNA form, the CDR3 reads TGTGCCAGCAGTCCCCCCGGTACTTATGGCTACACCTTC.